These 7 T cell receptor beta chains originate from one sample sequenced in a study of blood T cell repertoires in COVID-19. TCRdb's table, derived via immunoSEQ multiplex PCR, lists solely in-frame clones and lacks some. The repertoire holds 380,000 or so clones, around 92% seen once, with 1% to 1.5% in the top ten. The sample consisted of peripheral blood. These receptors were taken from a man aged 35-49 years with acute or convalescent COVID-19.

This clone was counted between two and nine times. The DNA for the CDR3 is TGTGCCAGCAGTCCAGGGGCCGGGGAGCTGTTTTTT. As protein: CASSPGAGELFF. The chain links TRBV2 to TRBJ2-2, with D perhaps matching TRBD1 (6 bases). The germline V gene has CDR1 SNHLY and CDR2 FYNNEI. The ends were cut back, 5 bases at V and 6 bases at J, with 7 bases in the middle. The length of the CDR3 is 12 residues. Full variable domain (outside the CDR3, taken from reference TRBV2 and TRBJ2-2): EPEVTQTPSHQVTQMGQEVILRCVPISNHLYFYWYRQILGQKVEFLVSFYNNEISEKSEIFDDQFSVERPDGSNFTLKIRSTKLEDSAMYFCASSPGAGELFFGEGSRLTVL.

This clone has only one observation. CDR3 region: CASSQRSTWEANTEAFF. In nucleotides, the CDR3 is TGCGCCAGCAGCCAAAGGTCAACGTGGGAGGCGAACACTGAAGCTTTCTTT. The rearrangement links TRBV4-1 to TRBJ1-1, with no clear D. Germline loops: CDR1 MGHRA, CDR2 YSYEKL. This CDR3 comprises 17 residues. Deletions cut 2 bases from V and 1 base from J, with 17 bases between.

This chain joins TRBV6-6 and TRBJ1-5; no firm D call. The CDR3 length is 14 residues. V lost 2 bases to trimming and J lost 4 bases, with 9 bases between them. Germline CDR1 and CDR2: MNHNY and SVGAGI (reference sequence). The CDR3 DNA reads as TGTGCCAGCAGTTACCAAGAGTTTAATCAGCCCCAGCATTTT. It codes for CASSYQEFNQPQHF.

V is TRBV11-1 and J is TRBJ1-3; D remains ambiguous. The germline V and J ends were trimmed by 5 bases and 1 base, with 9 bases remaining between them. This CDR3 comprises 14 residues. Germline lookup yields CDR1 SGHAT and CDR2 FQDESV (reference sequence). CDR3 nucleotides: TGTGCCAGCAGCCGGGATCGGTCTGGAAACACCATATATTTT. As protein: CASSRDRSGNTIYF. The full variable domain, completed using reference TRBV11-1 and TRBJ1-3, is EAEVAQSPRYKITEKSQAVAFWCDPISGHATLYWYRQILGQGPELLVQFQDESVVDDSQLPKDRFSAERLKGVDSTLKIQPAELGDSAMYLCASSRDRSGNTIYFGEGSWLTVV.

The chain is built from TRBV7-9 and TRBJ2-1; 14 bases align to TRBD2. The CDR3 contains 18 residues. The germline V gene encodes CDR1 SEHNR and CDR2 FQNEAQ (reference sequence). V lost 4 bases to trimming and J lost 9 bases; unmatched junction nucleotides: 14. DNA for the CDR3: TGTGCCAGCAGCTCTAAGAGATATGGGACTAGCGGGAGCGGTGAGCAGTTCTTC. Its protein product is CASSSKRYGTSGSGEQFF. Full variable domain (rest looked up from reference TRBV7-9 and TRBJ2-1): DTGVSQNPRHKITKRGQNVTFRCDPISEHNRLYWYRQTLGQGPEFLTYFQNEAQLEKSRLLSDRFSAERPKGSFSTLEIQRTEQGDSAMYLCASSSKRYGTSGSGEQFFGPGTRLTVL.

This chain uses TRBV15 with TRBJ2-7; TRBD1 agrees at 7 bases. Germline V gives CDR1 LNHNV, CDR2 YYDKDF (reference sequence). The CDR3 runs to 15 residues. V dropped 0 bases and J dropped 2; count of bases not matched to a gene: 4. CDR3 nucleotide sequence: TGTGCCACCAGCAGAGAGGGACAGAGGCCCTACGAGCAGTACTTC. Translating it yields CATSREGQRPYEQYF.

The CDR3 sequence: CASKGQANYGYTF. CDR3 nucleotides: TGTGCCAGTAAAGGACAGGCTAACTATGGCTACACCTTC. The J gene is TRBJ1-2, the V gene TRBV9; 7 bases map to TRBD1. The J segment lost 0 bases and the V segment lost 8 bases, leaving 4 bases of the junction unmatched. This CDR3 has 13 residues. The germline gives CDR1 SGDLS, CDR2 YYNGEE.